This T cell receptor (beta chain) was sequenced in a study of a mutant IDH1 vaccine in newly diagnosed glioma. Study at large: Vaccine dosing followed radiotherapy by 4-6 weeks, or accompanied temozolomide cycles. Therapy received beforehand was radiotherapy, temozolomide, or both, with most patients given both.

Notes on this clone: Its matching antigen is unknown.

Data came from immunoSEQ multiplex PCR; TCRdb stores just in-frame clones and leaves some out. The sample has about 32,000 clones; 81% are singletons. In germline, CDR1 is MNHNS, CDR2 SASEGT. V was clipped by 4 bases and J by 2 bases; unmatched bases: 5. This CDR3 contains 15 residues. Broader study findings: Among patients, 93.3% showed immune responses induced by the vaccine.

Time point denoted: week 35, safety follow-up. It was 300 ug of mutant IDH1 20-mer peptide that made up each vaccine dose, given with topical imiquimod. Eight vaccinations went to patients in weeks 1, 3, 5, 7, 11, 15, 19, 23. V is TRBV6-1 and J is TRBJ2-3, with 8 bases matching TRBD2. Here the sequenced sample was PBMCs, taken from a glioma patient whose treatment included an IDH1 peptide vaccine. The sequence was collected from a man aged 30 to 45 with glioma. The CDR3 loop reads CASSAIGRATDTQYF. The CDR3 DNA sequence: TGTGCCAGCAGTGCTATCGGGAGGGCCACAGATACGCAGTATTTT.